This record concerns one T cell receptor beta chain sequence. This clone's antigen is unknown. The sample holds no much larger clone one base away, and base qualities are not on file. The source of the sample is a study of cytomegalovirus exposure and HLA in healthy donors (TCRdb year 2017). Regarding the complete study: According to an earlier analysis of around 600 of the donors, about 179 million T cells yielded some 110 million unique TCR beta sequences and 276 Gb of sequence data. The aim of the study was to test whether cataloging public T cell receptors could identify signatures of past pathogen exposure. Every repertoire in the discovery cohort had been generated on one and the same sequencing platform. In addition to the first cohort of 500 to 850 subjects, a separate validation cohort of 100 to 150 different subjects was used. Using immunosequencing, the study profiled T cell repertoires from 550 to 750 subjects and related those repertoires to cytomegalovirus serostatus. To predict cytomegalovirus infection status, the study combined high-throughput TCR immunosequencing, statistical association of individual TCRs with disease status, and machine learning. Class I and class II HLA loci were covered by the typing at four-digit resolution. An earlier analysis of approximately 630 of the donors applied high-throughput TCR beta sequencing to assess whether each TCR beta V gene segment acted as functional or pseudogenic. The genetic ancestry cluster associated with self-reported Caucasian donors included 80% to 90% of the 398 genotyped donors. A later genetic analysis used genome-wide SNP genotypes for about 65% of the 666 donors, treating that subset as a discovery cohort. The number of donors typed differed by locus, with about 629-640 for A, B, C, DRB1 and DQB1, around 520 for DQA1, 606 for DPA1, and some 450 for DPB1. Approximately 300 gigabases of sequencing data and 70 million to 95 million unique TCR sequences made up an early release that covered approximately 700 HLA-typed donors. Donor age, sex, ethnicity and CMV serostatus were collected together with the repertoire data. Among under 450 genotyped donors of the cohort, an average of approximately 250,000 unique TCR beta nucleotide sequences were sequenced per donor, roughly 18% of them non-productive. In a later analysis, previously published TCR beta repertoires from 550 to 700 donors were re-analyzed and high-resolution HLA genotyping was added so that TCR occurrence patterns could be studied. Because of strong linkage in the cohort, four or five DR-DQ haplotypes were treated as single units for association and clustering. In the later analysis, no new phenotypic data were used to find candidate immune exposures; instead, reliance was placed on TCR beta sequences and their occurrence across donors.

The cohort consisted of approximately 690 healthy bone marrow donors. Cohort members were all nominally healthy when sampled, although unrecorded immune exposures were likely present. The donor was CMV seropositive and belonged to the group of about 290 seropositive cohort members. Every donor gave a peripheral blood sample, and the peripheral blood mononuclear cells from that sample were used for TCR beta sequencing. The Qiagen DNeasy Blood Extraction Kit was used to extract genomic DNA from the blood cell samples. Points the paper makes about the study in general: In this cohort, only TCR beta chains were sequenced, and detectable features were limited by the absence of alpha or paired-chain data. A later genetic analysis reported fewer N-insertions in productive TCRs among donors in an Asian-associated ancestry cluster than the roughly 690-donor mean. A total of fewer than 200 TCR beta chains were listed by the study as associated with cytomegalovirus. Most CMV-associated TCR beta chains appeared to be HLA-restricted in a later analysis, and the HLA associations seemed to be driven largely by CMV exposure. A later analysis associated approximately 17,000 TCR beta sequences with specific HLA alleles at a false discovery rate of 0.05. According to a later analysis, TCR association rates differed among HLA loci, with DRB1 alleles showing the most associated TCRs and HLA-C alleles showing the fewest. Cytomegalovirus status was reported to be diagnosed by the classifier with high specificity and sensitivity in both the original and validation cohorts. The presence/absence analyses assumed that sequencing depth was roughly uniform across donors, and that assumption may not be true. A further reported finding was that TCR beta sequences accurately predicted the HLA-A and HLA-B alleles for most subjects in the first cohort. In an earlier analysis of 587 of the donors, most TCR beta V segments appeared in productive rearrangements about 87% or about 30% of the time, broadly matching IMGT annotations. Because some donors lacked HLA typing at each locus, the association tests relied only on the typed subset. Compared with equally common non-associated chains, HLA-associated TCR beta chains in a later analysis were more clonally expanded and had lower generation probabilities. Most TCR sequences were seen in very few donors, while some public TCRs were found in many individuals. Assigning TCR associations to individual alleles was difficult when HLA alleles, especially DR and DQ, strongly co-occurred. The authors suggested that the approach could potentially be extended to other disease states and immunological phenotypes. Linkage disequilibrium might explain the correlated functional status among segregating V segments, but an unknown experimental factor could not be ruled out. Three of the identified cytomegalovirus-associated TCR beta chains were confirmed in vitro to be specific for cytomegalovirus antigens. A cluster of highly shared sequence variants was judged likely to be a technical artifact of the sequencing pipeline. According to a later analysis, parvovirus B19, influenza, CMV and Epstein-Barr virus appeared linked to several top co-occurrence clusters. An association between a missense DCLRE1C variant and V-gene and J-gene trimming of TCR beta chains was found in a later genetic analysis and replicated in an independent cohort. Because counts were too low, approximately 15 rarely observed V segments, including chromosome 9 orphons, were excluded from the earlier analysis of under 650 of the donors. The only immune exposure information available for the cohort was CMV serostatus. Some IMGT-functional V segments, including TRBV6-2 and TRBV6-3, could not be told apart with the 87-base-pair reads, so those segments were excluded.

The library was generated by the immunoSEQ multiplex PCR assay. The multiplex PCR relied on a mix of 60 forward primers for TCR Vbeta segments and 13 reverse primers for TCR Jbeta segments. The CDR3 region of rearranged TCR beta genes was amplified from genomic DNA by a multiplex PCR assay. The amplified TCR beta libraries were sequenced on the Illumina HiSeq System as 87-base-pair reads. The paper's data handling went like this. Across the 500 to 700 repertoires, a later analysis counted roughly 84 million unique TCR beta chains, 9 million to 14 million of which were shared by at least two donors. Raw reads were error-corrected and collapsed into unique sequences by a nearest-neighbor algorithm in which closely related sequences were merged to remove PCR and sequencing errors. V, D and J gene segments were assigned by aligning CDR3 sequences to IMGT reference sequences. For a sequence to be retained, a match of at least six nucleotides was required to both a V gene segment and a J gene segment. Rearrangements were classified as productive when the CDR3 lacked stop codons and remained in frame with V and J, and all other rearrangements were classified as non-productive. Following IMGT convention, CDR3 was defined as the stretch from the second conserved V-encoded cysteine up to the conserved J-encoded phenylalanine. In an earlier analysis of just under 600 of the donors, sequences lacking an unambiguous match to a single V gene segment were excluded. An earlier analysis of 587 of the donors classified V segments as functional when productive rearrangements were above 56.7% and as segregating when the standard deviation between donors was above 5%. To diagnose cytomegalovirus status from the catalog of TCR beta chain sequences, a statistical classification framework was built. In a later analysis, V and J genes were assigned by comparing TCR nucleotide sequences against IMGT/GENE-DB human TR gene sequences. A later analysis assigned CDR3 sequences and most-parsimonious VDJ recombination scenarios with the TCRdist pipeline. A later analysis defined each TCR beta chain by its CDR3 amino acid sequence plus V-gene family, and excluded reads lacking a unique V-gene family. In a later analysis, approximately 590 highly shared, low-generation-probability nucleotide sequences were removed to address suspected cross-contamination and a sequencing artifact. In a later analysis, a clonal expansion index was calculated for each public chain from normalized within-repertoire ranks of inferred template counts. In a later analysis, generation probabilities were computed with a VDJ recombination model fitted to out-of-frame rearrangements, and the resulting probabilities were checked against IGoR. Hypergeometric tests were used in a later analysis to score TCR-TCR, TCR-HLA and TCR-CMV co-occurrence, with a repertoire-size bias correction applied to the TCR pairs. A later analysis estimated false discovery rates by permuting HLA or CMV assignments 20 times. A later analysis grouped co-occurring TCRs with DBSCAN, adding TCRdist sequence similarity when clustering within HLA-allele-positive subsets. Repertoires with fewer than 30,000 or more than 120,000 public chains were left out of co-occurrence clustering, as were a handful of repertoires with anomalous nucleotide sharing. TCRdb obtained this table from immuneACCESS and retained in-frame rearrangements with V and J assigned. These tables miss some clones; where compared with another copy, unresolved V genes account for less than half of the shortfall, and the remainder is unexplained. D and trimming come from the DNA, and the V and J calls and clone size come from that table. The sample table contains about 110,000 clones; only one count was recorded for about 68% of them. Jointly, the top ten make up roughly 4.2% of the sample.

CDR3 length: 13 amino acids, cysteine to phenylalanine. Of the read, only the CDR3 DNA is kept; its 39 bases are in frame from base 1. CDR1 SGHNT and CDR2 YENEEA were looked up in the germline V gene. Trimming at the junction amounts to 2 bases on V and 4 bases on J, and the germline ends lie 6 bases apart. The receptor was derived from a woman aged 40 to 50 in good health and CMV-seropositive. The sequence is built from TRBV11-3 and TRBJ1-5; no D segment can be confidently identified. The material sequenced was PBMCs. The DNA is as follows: TGTGCCAGCAGCTTAACGGGGAATCAGCCCCAGCATTTT. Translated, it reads CASSLTGNQPQHF. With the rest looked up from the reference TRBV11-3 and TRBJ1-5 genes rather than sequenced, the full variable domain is EAGVVQSPRYKIIEKKQPVAFWCNPISGHNTLYWYLQNLGQGPELLIRYENEEAVDDSQLPKDRFSAERLKGVDSTLKIQPAELGDSAVYLCASSLTGNQPQHFGDGTRLSIL.